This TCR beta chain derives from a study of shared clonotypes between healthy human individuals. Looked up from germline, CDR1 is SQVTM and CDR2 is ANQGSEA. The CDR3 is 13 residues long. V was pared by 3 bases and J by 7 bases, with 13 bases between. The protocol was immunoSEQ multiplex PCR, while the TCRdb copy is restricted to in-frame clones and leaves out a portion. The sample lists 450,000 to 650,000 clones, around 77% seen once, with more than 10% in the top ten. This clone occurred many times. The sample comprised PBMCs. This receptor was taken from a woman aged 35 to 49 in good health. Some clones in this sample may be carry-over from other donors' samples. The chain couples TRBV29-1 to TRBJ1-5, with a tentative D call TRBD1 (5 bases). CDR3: CSVDQGSGQPQHF. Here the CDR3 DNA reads TGCAGCGTTGATCAGGGTTCAGGACAGCCCCAGCATTTT.